Listed below are T cell receptor beta chains from one sample, sequenced in a study of cytomegalovirus exposure and HLA in healthy donors. Clones were read by immunoSEQ multiplex PCR, and TCRdb kept only the in-frame ones, dropping some. The sample has about 160,000 clones, 84% seen once. Sequenced material: PBMCs. The receptors originated from a young man in good health and CMV-seronegative. The CDR3 runs from the conserved cysteine through the conserved F or W. The D gene is left open where the match is weak. The size entry is marked missing in some rows and otherwise reads once, few, many or a size class.

v_gene	abundance	d_gene	j_gene	CDR3aa	CDR3nt
TRBV4-1	once	-	TRBJ2-7	CASSQAAQAPYEQYF	TGCGCCAGCAGCCAAGCTGCACAGGCCCCCTACGAGCAGTACTTC
TRBV11-3	-	-	TRBJ2-7	CASSLDWSRPYEQYF	TGTGCCAGCAGCTTAGATTGGAGCCGCCCCTACGAGCAGTACTTC
TRBV25-1	-	-	TRBJ2-5	CASSESEGAETQYF	TGTGCCAGCAGTGAATCGGAGGGTGCAGAGACCCAGTACTTC
TRBV7-8	-	-	TRBJ1-1	CASSPTREPNTEAFF	TGTGCCAGCAGCCCTACTAGGGAACCGAACACTGAAGCTTTCTTT
TRBV5-1	-	TRBD1	TRBJ2-1	CASSSTGTGSYNEQFF	TGCGCCAGCAGCTCAACCGGGACAGGCTCCTACAATGAGCAGTTCTTC
TRBV21-1	-	-	TRBJ2-1	CASTILAGGPGNEQFF	TGTGCCAGCACCATATTAGCGGGAGGGCCGGGGAATGAGCAGTTCTTC
TRBV10-1	-	TRBD1	TRBJ1-1	CAKMEAGGGTGGTEAFF	TGCGCGAAAATGGAGGCTGGAGGGGGTACAGGGGGTACTGAAGCTTTCTTT
TRBV13	-	TRBD2	TRBJ2-7	CASRSAGGPYEQYF	TGTGCCAGCAGGTCAGCGGGAGGGCCCTACGAGCAGTACTTC
TRBV4-1	-	TRBD2	TRBJ2-7	CASSQSPSGRPNYEQYF	TGCGCCAGCAGCCAAAGTCCTAGCGGGAGACCCAACTACGAGCAGTACTTC
TRBV11-2	-	-	TRBJ1-1	CASSLLAGAEAFF	TGTGCCAGCAGCTTATTAGCCGGCGCTGAAGCTTTCTTT
TRBV2	-	-	TRBJ1-5	CASYRQARASSQPQHF	TGTGCCAGCTACCGACAGGCCAGGGCTAGCAGTCAGCCCCAGCATTTT
TRBV28	-	TRBD1	TRBJ1-2	CASSDRQGASGYTF	TGTGCCAGCAGTGATCGACAGGGGGCATCTGGCTACACCTTC
TRBV6-1	-	TRBD1	TRBJ1-2	CASSEVLGTGDGYTF	TGTGCCAGCAGTGAAGTCCTCGGGACAGGAGATGGCTACACCTTC
TRBV7-3	few	TRBD1	TRBJ2-2	CASRDRGPGELFF	TGTGCCAGCAGGGACAGGGGTCCCGGGGAGCTGTTTTTT
TRBV5-4	once	TRBD1	TRBJ2-1	CASSPRDSLYNEQFF	TGTGCCAGCAGCCCTCGGGACAGCCTTTACAATGAGCAGTTCTTC
TRBV19	-	-	TRBJ1-5	CASSIQGRDQPQHF	TGTGCCAGTAGTATTCAGGGGAGGGATCAGCCCCAGCATTTT
TRBV5-1	-	-	TRBJ2-7	CASSQAASYEQYF	TGCGCCAGCAGCCAGGCAGCTTCCTACGAGCAGTACTTC
TRBV7-9	-	TRBD2	TRBJ2-3	CASSSGLAGVSDTQYF	TGTGCCAGCAGCTCTGGACTAGCGGGAGTTTCAGATACGCAGTATTTT
TRBV5-8	-	TRBD2	TRBJ2-5	CASSRLAGGQETQYF	TGTGCCAGCAGCCGACTAGCGGGGGGGCAAGAGACCCAGTACTTC
TRBV5-5	once	TRBD2	TRBJ2-2	CASSLAGTSWVTGELFF	TGTGCCAGCAGCTTGGCGGGGACTAGCTGGGTTACCGGGGAGCTGTTTTTT
TRBV18	-	-	TRBJ1-3	CASSPSTPDSGNTIYF	TGTGCCAGCTCACCATCAACCCCAGACTCTGGAAACACCATATATTTT
TRBV2	once	-	TRBJ2-7	CASRAYREPNEQYF	TGTGCCAGCAGAGCCTACAGGGAACCTAACGAGCAGTACTTC
TRBV7-2	once	-	TRBJ1-1	CASRLRGTEAFF	TGTGCCAGCCGCTTAAGGGGCACTGAAGCTTTCTTT
TRBV25-1	-	-	TRBJ2-7	CASSPGEIGYEQYF	TGTGCCAGCAGTCCCGGGGAGATCGGCTACGAGCAGTACTTC
TRBV5-5	once	-	TRBJ2-2	CASSLQANTGELFF	TGTGCCAGCAGCTTACAGGCGAACACCGGGGAGCTGTTTTTT
TRBV6-5	-	-	TRBJ2-7	CASTLMGVGLGEQYF	TGTGCCAGCACCCTGATGGGAGTGGGTCTTGGCGAGCAGTACTTC
TRBV7-2	-	TRBD2	TRBJ2-3	CASSPSSGRGTDTQYF	TGTGCCAGCAGCCCCTCTAGCGGGAGGGGCACAGATACGCAGTATTTT
TRBV27	-	TRBD2	TRBJ2-7	CASSLGLTSGSSYEQYF	TGTGCCAGCAGCCTAGGGCTGACTAGCGGGAGTAGCTACGAGCAGTACTTC
TRBV5-6	-	TRBD1	TRBJ1-1	CASSLFLETGANTEAFF	TGTGCCAGCAGCTTGTTTCTCGAGACAGGGGCGAACACTGAAGCTTTCTTT
TRBV21-1	-	-	TRBJ1-1	CASSKVWSEAFF	TGTGCCAGCAGCAAAGTTTGGAGTGAAGCTTTCTTT
TRBV19	-	TRBD2	TRBJ2-1	CASSRASGGAGSTYNEQFF	TGTGCCAGTAGTAGGGCTAGCGGGGGGGCGGGGAGCACCTACAATGAGCAGTTCTTC
TRBV21-1	-	-	TRBJ2-7	CASNSGGSYEQYF	TGTGCCAGCAATTCAGGGGGCTCCTACGAGCAGTACTTC
TRBV4-2	-	TRBD2	TRBJ2-4	CASSQDPLGGESDIQYF	TGTGCCAGCAGCCAAGATCCGCTTGGGGGGGAAAGTGACATTCAGTACTTC
TRBV25-1	-	-	TRBJ1-4	CASSEAGGREKLFF	TGTGCCAGCAGTGAGGCAGGAGGTAGGGAAAAACTGTTTTTT
TRBV27	-	TRBD2	TRBJ2-7	CASSFNLAGGGPYEQYF	TGTGCCAGCAGTTTTAACCTAGCGGGAGGGGGTCCCTACGAGCAGTACTTC
TRBV5-1	-	-	TRBJ1-2	CASSLSGESYGYTF	TGCGCCAGCAGCTTATCAGGGGAATCCTATGGCTACACCTTC
TRBV27	once	-	TRBJ2-7	CASSLSGAGSSYEQYF	TGTGCCAGCAGCCTTTCAGGGGCCGGGTCCTCCTACGAGCAGTACTTC
TRBV6-6	-	-	TRBJ2-5	CASSYPSGETQYF	TGTGCCAGCAGTTACCCCTCGGGAGAGACCCAGTACTTC
TRBV18	-	TRBD1	TRBJ1-3	CASSPRPGQNSGNTIYF	TGTGCCAGCTCACCAAGACCGGGACAGAACTCTGGAAACACCATATATTTT
TRBV7-8	-	TRBD1	TRBJ1-1	CASRYNRGNEAFF	TGTGCCAGCAGGTATAACAGGGGGAATGAAGCTTTCTTT
TRBV27	once	-	TRBJ2-7	CASSLSRAGYEQYF	TGTGCCAGCAGTTTATCCCGGGCGGGGTACGAGCAGTACTTC
TRBV7-9	-	TRBD1	TRBJ1-6	CASSSPGTGAVYGSPLHF	TGTGCCAGCAGCTCTCCCGGGACAGGGGCCGTATATGGTTCACCCCTCCACTTT
TRBV6-1	few	-	TRBJ1-2	CASSESGAPYGYTF	TGTGCCAGCAGTGAGTCAGGGGCCCCCTATGGCTACACCTTC
TRBV19	-	-	TRBJ1-5	CASSPAGAGNQPQHF	TGTGCCAGTAGTCCAGCGGGGGCAGGCAATCAGCCCCAGCATTTT
TRBV5-4	-	-	TRBJ2-5	CASSLAGVQETQYF	TGTGCCAGCAGCTTGGCGGGGGTCCAAGAGACCCAGTACTTC
TRBV6-6	-	TRBD1	TRBJ1-5	CASTIDRVGQPQHF	TGTGCCAGCACCATTGACAGGGTTGGGCAGCCCCAGCATTTT
TRBV7-7	-	TRBD2	TRBJ2-7	CASSPLPGLAYEQYF	TGTGCCAGCAGCCCGTTGCCGGGACTAGCTTACGAGCAGTACTTC
TRBV10-3	once	-	TRBJ2-1	CAISEPRERAYNEQFF	TGTGCCATCAGTGAGCCCAGGGAGCGGGCTTACAATGAGCAGTTCTTC
TRBV5-4	-	-	TRBJ2-2	CASSKRVANTGELFF	TGTGCCAGCAGCAAGAGGGTCGCGAACACCGGGGAGCTGTTTTTT
TRBV18	-	TRBD1	TRBJ2-7	CASSATGREQYF	TGTGCCAGCTCAGCGACAGGGCGCGAGCAGTACTTC
TRBV6-6	-	TRBD1	TRBJ2-7	CASSYGSQGVGEQYF	TGTGCCAGCAGTTACGGGTCACAGGGGGTGGGCGAGCAGTACTTC
TRBV7-8	few	TRBD1	TRBJ1-3	CASSLGDRGNTIYF	TGTGCCAGCAGCTTAGGGGACAGGGGAAACACCATATATTTT
TRBV5-5	once	TRBD2	TRBJ2-7	CASSLSVAGSYEQYF	TGTGCCAGCAGCTTAAGTGTAGCGGGGAGCTACGAGCAGTACTTC
TRBV7-2	-	TRBD2	TRBJ2-1	CASSLEAGGSNEQFF	TGTGCCAGCAGCTTAGAGGCGGGGGGCTCCAATGAGCAGTTCTTC